Each of the 14 T cell receptor beta chains below was sequenced from the same sample in a study of neurological immune-mediated disorders. One entry per CDR3 protein, called by TCRdb with MiXCR from the 5' RACE reads. The sample lists more than 75,000 distinct CDR3 sequences, under 4.5% seen once, with around 3.1% in the top ten. The source material was PBMCs. The receptors were sampled from a woman in her fifties or sixties with multiple sclerosis.

The J gene is TRBJ2-3, the V gene TRBV18, with 7 bases that match TRBD1. Per the germline V gene, CDR1 is KGHSH and CDR2 is LQKENI. Germline trimming cut 8 bases from V and 4 bases from J; bases unmatched to any gene: 15. The length of the CDR3 is 16 residues. CDR3 residues: CASGLGGVSGADTQYF. As DNA, the CDR3 is TGTGCCAGCGGTCTAGGGGGCGTAAGCGGAGCAGATACGCAGTATTTT. Together with reference TRBV18 and TRBJ2-3, the CDR3 gives the full variable domain: NAGVMQNPRHLVRRRGQEARLRCSPMKGHSHVYWYRQLPEEGLKFMVYLQKENIIDESGMPKERFSAEFPKEGPSILRIQQVVRGDSAAYFCASGLGGVSGADTQYFGPGTRLTVL.

This clonotype was recorded many times. The chain links TRBV28 to TRBJ2-7; tentatively, D is TRBD1 (5 bases). The CDR3 totals 16 residues. The V gene's germline CDR1 is MDHEN and CDR2 SYDVKM. The ends were cut back, 2 bases at V and 1 base at J, with 15 bases in the middle. This chain's CDR3 is CASSLRAAGHSYEQYF. The CDR3 DNA is TGTGCCAGCAGTTTAAGGGCGGCAGGGCATTCCTACGAGCAGTACTTC. The full variable domain, with the rest looked up from reference TRBV28 and TRBJ2-7, is DVKVTQSSRYLVKRTGEKVFLECVQDMDHENMFWYRQDPGLGLRLIYFSYDVKMKEKGDIPEGYSVSREKKERFSLILESASTNQTSMYLCASSLRAAGHSYEQYFGPGTRLTVT.

This clonotype has ten or more counts. This chain connects TRBV20-1 to TRBJ2-1, with 7 bases aligning to TRBD2. CDR1 and CDR2 from the germline V gene are DFQATT and SNEGSKA (reference sequence). After removal of 6 bases from V and 2 bases from J, the junction contained 7 bases not matched to a gene. The CDR3 totals 14 residues. CDR3 residues: CSARSGVAYNEQFF. DNA of the CDR3: TGCAGTGCAAGAAGCGGGGTCGCCTACAATGAGCAGTTCTTC.

A few counts support this clonotype. The chain is built from TRBV11-2 and TRBJ2-5, with TRBD2 matching over 11 bases. There are 15 residues in the CDR3. The V gene end was trimmed by 5 bases and the J gene end by 5 bases; junction bases not matched to a gene: 7. Germline lookup yields CDR1 SGHAT and CDR2 FQNNGV. As DNA, the CDR3 is TGTGCCAGCAGCCCGAAACTAGCGGGGGCCGAGACCCAGTACTTC. Translated, it gives CASSPKLAGAETQYF.

This clonotype was seen at least ten times. V and J are TRBV5-1 and TRBJ2-5; D possibly corresponds to TRBD2 (6 bases). V lost 4 bases, J lost 2 bases, and 12 bases lay in between. The CDR3 totals 14 residues. Germline CDR1 is SGHRS and CDR2 is YFSETQ. CDR3 region: CASSAGTAQETQYF. The CDR3 region has the DNA TGCGCCAGCAGCGCGGGGACGGCGCAAGAGACCCAGTACTTC.

At least ten counts were recorded for this clonotype. This rearrangement joins TRBV5-1 to TRBJ2-3; no clear D gene. Trimming left V 7 bases short and J 4 bases short, with 16 bases between. This CDR3 is built from 14 residues. The germline CDR1 and CDR2 sequences are SGHRS and YFSETQ. The CDR3 nucleotides read TGCGCCAGCGGCCCCTCAGGTCATTCAGATACGCAGTATTTT. Protein sequence: CASGPSGHSDTQYF.

This clonotype has at least ten counts. The chain is built from TRBV5-1 and TRBJ1-2, with D perhaps matching TRBD1 (5 bases). The CDR3 covers 13 residues. V was clipped by 0 bases and J by 7 bases, with 10 bases between them. In germline, CDR1 is SGHRS, CDR2 YFSETQ. CDR3 coding DNA: TGCGCCAGCAGCTTGGCCGGGGCATCTGGCTACACCTTC. It codes for CASSLAGASGYTF.

This clonotype has at least ten counts. V and J are TRBV9 and TRBJ1-6; TRBD1 matches at 7 bases. V gave up 0 bases and J gave up 6 bases; unmatched junction bases: 6. CDR3 length: 16 amino acids. Germline V gives CDR1 SGDLS, CDR2 YYNGEE. DNA of the CDR3: TGTGCCAGCAGCGTAGATGCCGGGACAGTTAATTCACCCCTCCACTTT. Its protein is CASSVDAGTVNSPLHF.

Ten or more counts support this clonotype. The chain has TRBV10-3 and TRBJ2-3; D may match TRBD1 or TRBD2 (6 bases each). CDR3 length: 13 amino acids. Trimming stripped 10 bases from V and 2 bases from J, with 13 bases between. Germline V CDR1 and CDR2: ENHRY, SYGVKD. The CDR3 is CATTSGATDTQYF. The CDR3 nucleotides read TGTGCCACGACTTCGGGGGCCACAGATACGCAGTATTTT.

At least ten counts were recorded for this clonotype. This sequence joins TRBV5-1 and TRBJ2-7, with D perhaps TRBD1 or TRBD2 (6 bases each). With 5 bases removed from V and 0 bases from J, the gap between germline ends came to 12 bases. The CDR3 length is 14 residues. CDR1 and CDR2 (germline): SGHRS, YFSETQ. This chain's CDR3 is CASSSTGASYEQYF. The CDR3 bases are TGCGCCAGCAGTTCCACGGGGGCCTCCTACGAGCAGTACTTC.

This clonotype has at least ten counts. The rearrangement links TRBV5-1 to TRBJ2-5; D unclear. Trimming shortened V by 2 bases and J by 5 bases, and 7 bases separated the two germline ends. The V gene's germline CDR1 is SGHRS and CDR2 YFSETQ. There are 12 residues in the CDR3. The CDR3: CASSFERETQYF. CDR3 nucleotide sequence: TGCGCCAGCAGCTTTGAGAGGGAGACCCAGTACTTC. Filled out from reference TRBV5-1 and TRBJ2-5, the complete variable domain reads KAGVTQTPRYLIKTRGQQVTLSCSPISGHRSVSWYQQTPGQGLQFLFEYFSETQRNKGNFPGRFSGRQFSNSRSEMNVSTLELGDSALYLCASSFERETQYFGPGTRLLVL.

This clonotype showed up many times. The rearrangement links TRBV7-8 to TRBJ2-5; D is perhaps TRBD2 (5 bases). The germline CDR1 and CDR2 sequences are SGHVS and FQNEAQ. Trimming pared 9 bases from V and 4 bases from J, leaving 9 bases between. The CDR3 is made up of 11 amino acids. This chain's CDR3 is CASSRGETQYF. DNA for the CDR3: TGTGCCAGTAGTCGGGGAGAGACCCAGTACTTC.

This clonotype was seen at least ten times. The gene calls are TRBV2 and TRBJ1-5; weak D call: TRBD1 (5 bases). The CDR3 length is 14 residues. CDR1 and CDR2 (germline): SNHLY, FYNNEI. V was pared by 5 bases and J by 2 bases, with 10 bases between. Here the CDR3 reads CASSWGEGNQPQHF. In DNA, the CDR3 is TGTGCCAGCAGTTGGGGGGAGGGCAATCAGCCCCAGCATTTT.

The sample holds many counts of this clonotype. The CDR3 DNA is TGTGCCAGCAGCCTCGGGACAGGGAACATTCAGTACTTC. This translates into CASSLGTGNIQYF. The J gene is TRBJ2-4, the V gene TRBV5-5; 9 positions agree with TRBD1. The V gene's germline CDR1 is SGHKS and CDR2 YYEKEE (reference sequence). The CDR3 extends over 13 amino acids. Germline trimming cut 4 bases from V and 7 bases from J; bases unmatched to any gene: 3.